What follows are 12 T cell receptor beta chains derived from one specimen sequenced in a study of shared clonotypes between healthy human individuals. Profiling relied on immunoSEQ multiplex PCR, and the TCRdb table lists in-frame clones only, not all of them. This sample has some 1,100,000 clones; around 78% occur once, and the top ten carry 0.52%. What was sequenced was memory CD4+ T cells from PBMCs. Subset here: CD45RA-negative fraction. Receptors were obtained from a man aged 18-30 years in good health. Some clones in this sample may be carry-over from other donors' samples.

Comment on this clone: Other DNA variants within this sample encode the same CDR3. The chain joins TRBV7-9 to TRBJ2-1, with TRBD2 identical over 10 bases. This CDR3 contains 16 residues. In germline, CDR1 is SEHNR, CDR2 FQNEAQ (reference sequence). The J segment lost 3 bases and the V segment lost 1 base, leaving 3 bases of the junction unmatched. The CDR3 reads CASSLGRTSGYNEQFF. CDR3 sequence (DNA): TGTGCCAGCAGCTTAGGAAGGACTAGCGGCTACAATGAGCAGTTCTTC. Looking up the rest from reference TRBV7-9 and TRBJ2-1 gives the full variable domain: DTGVSQNPRHKITKRGQNVTFRCDPISEHNRLYWYRQTLGQGPEFLTYFQNEAQLEKSRLLSDRFSAERPKGSFSTLEIQRTEQGDSAMYLCASSLGRTSGYNEQFFGPGTRLTVL.

The chain links TRBV23-1 to TRBJ1-2; D perhaps matches TRBD1 (6 bases). TRBV23-1 is flagged as an ORF with uncertain function. Trimming cost V 6 bases and J 4 bases, with 21 bases left between them. The CDR3 loop spans 16 amino acids. CDR3 sequence (DNA): TGCGCCAGCAGGTCAAGAGGGCAGGGGCAGGGCTATGGCTACACCTTC. It is translated as CASRSRGQGQGYGYTF.

Note on this clone: A junction end diverges from the germline sequence, so it may reflect a read error. The genes are TRBV2 and TRBJ2-7; D remains unclear. The CDR3 covers 11 residues. Germline V gene sequence: CDR1 SNHLY, CDR2 FYNNEI. CDR3 nucleotides: TGTGCCAGCAGTGCAGACGTCCCCCATGACTTC. It specifies CASSADVPHDF.

In its sample, this clone was seen once. V is TRBV6-5 and J is TRBJ2-2; 8 bases align to TRBD2. V lost 1 base and J lost 5; bases outside the gene matches: 6. Looked up from germline, CDR1 is MNHEY and CDR2 is SVGAGI. This CDR3 region has 16 residues. This chain's CDR3 is CASSYFGSGRTGELFF. The CDR3 DNA is TGTGCCAGCAGTTACTTTGGAAGCGGGAGAACCGGGGAGCTGTTTTTT.

This chain uses TRBV4-1 with TRBJ2-7, with 10 bases matching TRBD2. The CDR3 totals 17 residues. After removal of 0 bases from V and 4 bases from J, the junction contained 9 bases not matched to a gene. Germline V lookup: CDR1 MGHRA, CDR2 YSYEKL. CDR3 loop: CASSQDFRASGRYEQYF. The CDR3 DNA sequence: TGCGCCAGCAGCCAAGATTTTAGGGCTAGCGGGAGATACGAGCAGTACTTC.

The CDR3 reads CASSIGTSGRAYNEQFF. The CDR3 DNA reads TGTGCCAGTAGTATAGGGACTAGCGGGAGGGCCTACAATGAGCAGTTCTTC. The V gene is TRBV19, the J gene TRBJ2-1; TRBD2 agrees at 15 bases. CDR1 is LNHDA and CDR2 is SQIVND in the germline V gene (reference sequence). V gave up 1 base and J gave up 2 bases; unmatched junction bases: 0. This CDR3 spans 17 amino acids. Using reference TRBV19 and TRBJ2-1 for the parts outside the CDR3, the full variable domain is DGGITQSPKYLFRKEGQNVTLSCEQNLNHDAMYWYRQDPGQGLRLIYYSQIVNDFQKGDIAEGYSVSREKKESFPLTVTSAQKNPTAFYLCASSIGTSGRAYNEQFFGPGTRLTVL.

The chain has TRBV11-2 and TRBJ2-2; weak D call: TRBD2 (5 bases). The germline gives CDR1 SGHAT, CDR2 FQNNGV. V lost 3 bases, J lost 5 bases, and 16 bases lay in between. The CDR3 runs 16 residues. DNA for the CDR3: TGTGCCAGCAGCTTTCTAGCTATGGAGAAAACCGGGGAGCTGTTTTTT. Protein product: CASSFLAMEKTGELFF.

The chain joins TRBV11-1 to TRBJ1-4; D is uncertain. Germline assignment: CDR1 SGHAT and CDR2 FQDESV (reference sequence). V was pared by 1 base and J by 7 bases, with 10 bases between. The CDR3 extends over 14 amino acids. The CDR3 DNA follows: TGTGCCAGCAGCTTAGTCGGCGGGAGTGAAAAACTGTTTTTT. Amino acids: CASSLVGGSEKLFF.

V is TRBV10-1 and J is TRBJ1-2, with 8 bases identical to TRBD1. With 5 bases clipped from V and 2 bases from J, the junction kept 1 base outside the gene matches. This CDR3 region has 13 residues. Germline CDR1 is WNHNN and CDR2 is SYGVQD (reference sequence). The CDR3 nucleotides are TGCGCCAGCAGTCCAGGGGGCAACTATGGCTACACCTTC. As protein: CASSPGGNYGYTF.

This clone showed up just a few times. This rearrangement joins TRBV28 to TRBJ1-1; D unresolved. Germline V gene data show CDR1 as MDHEN and CDR2 as SYDVKM. This CDR3 has 12 amino acids. The CDR3 region has the DNA TGTGCAACTGCGGGAGGGATCACTGAAGCTTTCTTT. Translation gives CATAGGITEAFF. The whole variable domain, filled in from reference TRBV28 and TRBJ1-1, reads DVKVTQSSRYLVKRTGEKVFLECVQDMDHENMFWYRQDPGLGLRLIYFSYDVKMKEKGDIPEGYSVSREKKERFSLILESASTNQTSMYLCATAGGITEAFFGQGTRLTVV.

There are a few counts of this clone. The chain is built from TRBV6-5 and TRBJ1-1; 7 nucleotides line up with TRBD1. The CDR3 has 15 residues. The V gene end was trimmed by 6 bases and the J gene end by 0 bases; junction bases not matched to a gene: 7. Per the germline V gene, CDR1 is MNHEY and CDR2 is SVGAGI. CDR3 sequence reads: CASRYNRGLNTEAFF. CDR3 sequence (DNA): TGTGCCAGCAGGTACAACAGGGGACTGAACACTGAAGCTTTCTTT.

The CDR3 here is CASSLGNNLKETQYF. CDR3 coding DNA: TGCGCCAGCAGCTTAGGGAACAACCTCAAAGAGACCCAGTACTTC. The chain carries TRBV5-1 and TRBJ2-5; D is unclear. Germline CDR1 SGHRS, CDR2 YFSETQ. CDR3 length equals 15 residues. V was cut by 2 bases and J by 3 bases, with 14 bases left in between. The whole variable domain, remainder taken from reference TRBV5-1 and TRBJ2-5, is KAGVTQTPRYLIKTRGQQVTLSCSPISGHRSVSWYQQTPGQGLQFLFEYFSETQRNKGNFPGRFSGRQFSNSRSEMNVSTLELGDSALYLCASSLGNNLKETQYFGPGTRLLVL.